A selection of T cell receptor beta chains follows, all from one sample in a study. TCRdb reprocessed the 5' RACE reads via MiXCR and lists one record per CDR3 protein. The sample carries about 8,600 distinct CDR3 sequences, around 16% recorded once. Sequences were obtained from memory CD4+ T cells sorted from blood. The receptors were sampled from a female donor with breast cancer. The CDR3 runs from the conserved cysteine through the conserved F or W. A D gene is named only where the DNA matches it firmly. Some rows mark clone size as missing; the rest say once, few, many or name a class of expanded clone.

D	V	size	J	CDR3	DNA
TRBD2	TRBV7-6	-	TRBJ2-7	CASSIGRGGAYEQYF	TGTGCCAGCAGCATTGGTCGGGGGGGAGCCTACGAGCAGTACTTC
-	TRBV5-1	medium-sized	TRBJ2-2	CASSFKKLNTGELFF	TGCGCCAGCAGCTTTAAAAAGCTGAACACCGGGGAGCTGTTTTTT
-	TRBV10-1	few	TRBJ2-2	CASSDPGANTGELFF	TGCGCCAGCAGTGACCCGGGAGCGAACACCGGGGAGCTGTTTTTT
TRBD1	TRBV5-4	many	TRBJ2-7	CASSLPGTATYEQYF	TGTGCCAGCAGCTTGCCCGGGACAGCGACCTACGAGCAGTACTTC
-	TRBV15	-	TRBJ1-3	CATSRGRYSGNTIYF	TGTGCCACCTCCCGGGGCAGGTACTCTGGAAACACCATATATTTT
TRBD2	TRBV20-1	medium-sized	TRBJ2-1	CSAPPAGGGNEQFF	TGCAGTGCTCCCCCAGCGGGAGGGGGCAATGAGCAGTTCTTC
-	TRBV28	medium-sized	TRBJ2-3	CASSATLDTQYF	TGTGCCAGCAGTGCCACACTGGATACGCAGTATTTT
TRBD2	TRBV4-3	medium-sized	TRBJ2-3	CASSQVLGTSGTNTQYF	TGCGCCAGCAGCCAAGTTTTGGGGACTAGCGGGACGAATACGCAGTATTTT
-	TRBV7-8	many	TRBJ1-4	CASSLVGTGIEKLFF	TGTGCCAGCAGCTTAGTCGGTACGGGGATCGAAAAACTGTTTTTT
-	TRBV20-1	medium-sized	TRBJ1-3	CSATDIRRQRGNTIYF	TGCAGTGCTACCGATATTAGAAGACAGCGCGGGAACACCATATATTTT
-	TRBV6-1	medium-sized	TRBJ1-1	CASSTPRRGTEAFF	TGTGCCAGCAGTACCCCGCGAAGGGGGACTGAAGCTTTCTTT
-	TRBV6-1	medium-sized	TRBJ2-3	CASSEPLGGPTDTQYF	TGTGCCAGCAGTGAGCCCCTGGGGGGTCCCACAGATACGCAGTATTTT
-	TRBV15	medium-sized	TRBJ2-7	CATSFSQGGHEQYF	TGTGCCACCAGCTTCAGTCAAGGTGGGCACGAGCAGTACTTC
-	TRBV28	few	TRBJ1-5	CASGPRQSQPQHF	TGTGCCAGCGGACCCAGACAGAGTCAGCCCCAGCATTTT
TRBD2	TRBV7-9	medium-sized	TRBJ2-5	CASSRRAGEFETQYF	TGTGCCAGCAGCCGCCGAGCGGGAGAATTTGAGACCCAGTACTTC
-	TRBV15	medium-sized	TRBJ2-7	CATSRGGLSSYEQYF	TGTGCCACCAGCAGAGGAGGCCTGAGCTCCTACGAGCAGTACTTC
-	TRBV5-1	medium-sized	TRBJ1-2	CASSREGMGLSGYTF	TGCGCCAGCAGTCGGGAGGGGATGGGGCTTAGCGGCTACACCTTC
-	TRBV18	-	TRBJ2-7	CASPPYRVDSDEQYF	TGTGCCAGCCCACCATACAGGGTAGATAGCGACGAGCAGTACTTC
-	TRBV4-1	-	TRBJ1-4	CASSRAGRDEKLVF	TGCGCCAGCAGCCGTGCAGGGAGGGATGAAAAACTGGTTTTT
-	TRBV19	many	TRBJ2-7	CASSRDPRSEQYF	TGTGCCAGTAGTAGGGACCCGAGGAGCGAGCAGTACTTC
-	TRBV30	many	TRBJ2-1	CAWSTQGGGYNEQFF	TGTGCCTGGAGTACCCAGGGGGGAGGCTACAATGAGCAGTTCTTC
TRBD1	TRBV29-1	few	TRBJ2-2	CSATGPWELLF	TGCAGCGCGACAGGGCCCTGGGAGCTGTTATTT
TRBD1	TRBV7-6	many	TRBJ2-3	CASRATGTDTQYF	TGTGCCAGCAGGGCGACAGGGACAGATACGCAGTATTTT
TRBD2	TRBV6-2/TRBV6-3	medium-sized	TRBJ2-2	CASNELTGIIGTSPNTGELFF	TGTGCCAGCAACGAGCTCACAGGTATAATCGGGACTAGCCCGAACACCGGGGAGCTGTTTTTT
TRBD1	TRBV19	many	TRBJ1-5	CASSIVQGGNQPQHF	TGTGCCAGTAGTATAGTACAGGGGGGCAATCAGCCCCAGCATTTT
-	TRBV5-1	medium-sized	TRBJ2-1	CASSLATGGEQFF	TGCGCCAGCAGCTTGGCCACTGGGGGTGAGCAGTTCTTC
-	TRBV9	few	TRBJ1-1	CASSPSSQGSAFF	TGTGCCAGCAGCCCGAGCTCTCAGGGGTCGGCTTTCTTT
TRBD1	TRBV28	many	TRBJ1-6	CASRGAQGARSYNSPLHF	TGTGCCAGCAGAGGGGCGCAGGGGGCAAGATCCTATAATTCACCCCTCCACTTT
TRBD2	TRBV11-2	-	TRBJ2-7	CASSPSSGSYYEQYF	TGTGCCAGCAGCCCATCTAGCGGATCCTACTACGAGCAGTACTTC
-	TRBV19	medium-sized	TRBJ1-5	CASSGQYNQPQHF	TGTGCCAGTAGTGGACAGTACAATCAGCCCCAGCATTTT
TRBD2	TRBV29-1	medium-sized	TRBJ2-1	CSVERRVAGDEQFF	TGCAGCGTTGAAAGGAGGGTAGCGGGAGATGAGCAGTTCTTC
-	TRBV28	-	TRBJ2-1	CASKSGTGYNEQFF	TGTGCCAGCAAGTCCGGGACTGGATACAATGAACAGTTCTTC
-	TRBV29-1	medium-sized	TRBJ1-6	CSVGTDYNSPLHF	TGCAGCGTTGGCACAGATTATAATTCACCCCTCCACTTT
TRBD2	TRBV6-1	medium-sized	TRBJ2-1	CASSASGTSTEQFF	TGTGCCAGCAGTGCATCCGGGACTAGCACTGAGCAGTTCTTC
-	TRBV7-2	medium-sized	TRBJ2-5	CASSPYRVETQYF	TGTGCCAGCAGCCCGTACCGGGTGGAGACCCAGTACTTC
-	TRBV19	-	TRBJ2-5	CASSIQGLRETQYF	TGTGCCAGTAGTATACAGGGTCTGCGAGAGACCCAGTACTTC
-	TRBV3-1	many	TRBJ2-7	CASSQGRQGYEQYF	TGTGCCAGCAGCCAAGGGCGTCAGGGATACGAGCAGTACTTC
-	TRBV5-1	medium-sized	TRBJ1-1	CASYPRAGSNTEAFF	TGCGCCAGCTATCCCCGGGCCGGATCGAACACTGAAGCTTTCTTT
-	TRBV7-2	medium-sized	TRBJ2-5	CASSLSPQETQYF	TGTGCCAGCAGCTTATCCCCCCAAGAGACCCAGTACTTC
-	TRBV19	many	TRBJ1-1	CASSQGRMNTEAFF	TGTGCCAGTAGTCAGGGCCGAATGAACACTGAAGCTTTCTTT
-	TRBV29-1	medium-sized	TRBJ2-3	CSVDMPQGTDTQYF	TGCAGCGTTGACATGCCGCAGGGCACAGATACGCAGTATTTT